Listed here are 13 T cell receptor beta chains from one sample, sequenced in a study of spatial heterogeneity in lung cancer. Time point specified: sample taken at primary tumor resection. Sequencing covered unsorted whole RNA taken from tumor, nontumor lung or frozen PBMC. TCRdb recomputed calls from the 5' RACE reads with MiXCR, one row per CDR3 protein. The table includes tens of thousands of distinct CDR3 sequences, approximately 7% detected once. Sequenced here: PBMCs, sampled at surgery. The receptors shown here come from a female donor with early-stage non-small cell lung cancer.

This clonotype has at least ten counts. The chain has TRBV7-2 and TRBJ2-7; D is undetermined. This CDR3 has 13 amino acids. V lost 5 bases, J lost 3 bases, and 11 bases lay in between. Germline V gene data show CDR1 as SGHTA and CDR2 as FQGNSA. Here the CDR3 DNA reads TGTGCCAGCAGCCCTGGATGGGACTACGAGCAGTACTTC. Encoded protein: CASSPGWDYEQYF. Full variable domain (outside the CDR3, taken from reference TRBV7-2 and TRBJ2-7): GAGVSQSPSNKVTEKGKDVELRCDPISGHTALYWYRQSLGQGLEFLIYFQGNSAPDKSGLPSDRFSAERTGGSVSTLTIQRTQQEDSAVYLCASSPGWDYEQYFGPGTRLTVT.

The table lists this clonotype with many counts. V is TRBV5-1 and J is TRBJ2-7; the D is unclear. Trimming cost V 4 bases and J 1 base, with 9 bases left between them. Germline V gene sequence: CDR1 SGHRS, CDR2 YFSETQ. The CDR3 runs 13 residues. The CDR3 sequence: CASSPYQSYEQYF. The CDR3 DNA reads TGCGCCAGCAGCCCATACCAATCCTACGAGCAGTACTTC.

V and J are TRBV5-4 and TRBJ1-4; tentative D call: TRBD1 (6 bases). CDR1 SGHNT and CDR2 YYREEE come from the germline V gene (reference sequence). This CDR3 contains 13 residues. V lost 2 bases, J lost 7 bases, and 9 bases lay in between. The CDR3 DNA is TGTGCCAGCAGCTTACAGGGTCGTGAAAAACTGTTTTTT. It encodes CASSLQGREKLFF. Based on the CDR3 plus reference TRBV5-4 and TRBJ1-4, the full variable domain is ETGVTQSPTHLIKTRGQQVTLRCSSQSGHNTVSWYQQALGQGPQFIFQYYREEENGRGNFPPRFSGLQFPNYSSELNVNALELDDSALYLCASSLQGREKLFFGSGTQLSVL.

This clonotype was seen at least ten times. This chain connects TRBV20-1 to TRBJ2-1; 15 positions agree with TRBD2. The CDR3 consists of 19 residues. V lost 1 base to trimming and J lost 2 bases; unmatched junction nucleotides: 9. Germline CDR1 and CDR2: DFQATT and SNEGSKA (reference sequence). CDR3 loop: CSARGPGLAGGGTYNEQFF. The DNA of the CDR3 is TGCAGTGCTAGAGGACCGGGACTAGCGGGGGGCGGCACCTACAATGAGCAGTTCTTC.

The V gene is TRBV12-3 or TRBV12-4, the J gene TRBJ2-2; no reliable D call. This CDR3 contains 15 residues. With 1 base removed from V and 0 bases from J, the gap between germline ends came to 6 bases. This chain's CDR3 is CASSLGSSNTGELFF. CDR3 sequence (DNA): TGTGCCAGCAGTTTAGGATCCTCGAACACCGGGGAGCTGTTTTTT.

This clonotype occurred many times. The chain combines TRBV2 with TRBJ2-1; 7 nucleotides agree with TRBD2. The germline CDR1 and CDR2 sequences are SNHLY and FYNNEI. This CDR3 spans 12 amino acids. V dropped 6 bases and J dropped 5; count of bases not matched to a gene: 1. This chain's CDR3 is CASRGLDNEQFF. DNA for the CDR3: TGTGCCAGCAGAGGACTAGACAATGAGCAGTTCTTC. Filled out from reference TRBV2 and TRBJ2-1, the complete variable domain reads EPEVTQTPSHQVTQMGQEVILRCVPISNHLYFYWYRQILGQKVEFLVSFYNNEISEKSEIFDDQFSVERPDGSNFTLKIRSTKLEDSAMYFCASRGLDNEQFFGPGTRLTVL.

This clonotype was seen repeatedly, ten times or more. The genes are TRBV7-2 and TRBJ1-3, with D maybe TRBD1 (6 bases). V lost 7 bases, J lost 4 bases, and 17 bases lay in between. The CDR3 is made up of 15 amino acids. From germline, CDR1 is SGHTA and CDR2 FQGNSA. The CDR3 here is CASTSGTINGNTIYF. Here the CDR3 DNA reads TGTGCCAGCACCTCCGGGACAATCAACGGAAACACCATATATTTT.

This clonotype came up many times. The chain links TRBV7-2 to TRBJ2-1, with 8 bases matching TRBD2. J was trimmed by 2 bases and V by 5 bases; bases with no gene match: 8. The V gene's germline CDR1 is SGHTA and CDR2 FQGNSA. The CDR3 sequence is 16 residues long. The CDR3 spells CASSPLPGGPYNEQFF. CDR3 nucleotide sequence: TGTGCCAGCAGCCCCCTGCCGGGGGGGCCCTACAATGAGCAGTTCTTC. The full variable domain, in which reference TRBV7-2 and TRBJ2-1 provide the parts outside the CDR3, is GAGVSQSPSNKVTEKGKDVELRCDPISGHTALYWYRQSLGQGLEFLIYFQGNSAPDKSGLPSDRFSAERTGGSVSTLTIQRTQQEDSAVYLCASSPLPGGPYNEQFFGPGTRLTVL.

This clonotype showed up many times. CDR3 amino acids: CSASGLYNEQFF. The CDR3 bases are TGCAGTGCTAGCGGCCTTTACAATGAGCAGTTCTTC. The V call is TRBV20-1, the J call TRBJ2-1; D is uncertain. CDR3 size: 12 residues. Trimming removed 3 bases from V and 4 bases from J, with 7 bases in between. CDR1 and CDR2 from the germline V gene are DFQATT and SNEGSKA (reference sequence).

The chain combines TRBV9 with TRBJ2-1; D unresolved. Trimming took off 0 bases at V and 6 bases at J, with 7 bases between the two ends. CDR3 length: 13 residues. Germline CDR1 and CDR2: SGDLS and YYNGEE. The CDR3 here is CASSVVYSNEQFF. As DNA, the CDR3 is TGTGCCAGCAGCGTAGTCTACAGCAATGAGCAGTTCTTC.

This clonotype has at least ten counts. The chain uses TRBV7-3 and TRBJ1-3; no clear D gene. Germline V gene sequence: CDR1 SGHTA, CDR2 FQGTGA. With 0 bases removed from V and 0 bases from J, the gap between germline ends came to 15 bases. CDR3 length equals 18 residues. CDR3 protein: CASSLTADSPVSGNTIYF. CDR3 nucleotide sequence: TGTGCCAGCAGCTTAACGGCAGATAGCCCCGTCTCTGGAAACACCATATATTTT.

This clonotype was observed at least ten times. The chain recombines TRBV9 with TRBJ1-1; 7 bases line up with TRBD1. Germline V CDR1 and CDR2: SGDLS, YYNGEE. CDR3 length equals 14 residues. The ends lost 3 bases at V and 5 bases at J; junction bases unmatched: 7. This CDR3 is CASSEGQQWTEAFF. DNA of the CDR3: TGTGCCAGCAGCGAGGGACAGCAATGGACTGAAGCTTTCTTT. Together with reference TRBV9 and TRBJ1-1, the CDR3 gives the full variable domain: DSGVTQTPKHLITATGQRVTLRCSPRSGDLSVYWYQQSLDQGLQFLIQYYNGEERAKGNILERFSAQQFPDLHSELNLSSLELGDSALYFCASSEGQQWTEAFFGQGTRLTVV.

The table lists this clonotype with a few counts. This rearrangement joins TRBV7-3 to TRBJ2-2; D gene ambiguous. V was shortened by 2 bases and J by 0 bases, with 10 bases between the two germline ends. CDR3 length: 16 amino acids. Germline CDR1 is SGHTA and CDR2 is FQGTGA. CDR3 loop: CASSLVQITNTGELFF. CDR3 bases: TGTGCCAGCAGCTTAGTACAGATTACGAACACCGGGGAGCTGTTTTTT.